This T cell receptor beta chain was sequenced during a study of Graves' ophthalmopathy and Graves' hyperthyroidism. As the template, RNA transcripts were used to amplify TCR beta CDR3 regions. The first-round RT-PCR employed HTBI primers together with the Qiagen OneStep RT-PCR kit. A multiplex PCR was then performed as the second round. TCRdb used MiXCR to reprocess the multiplex PCR reads, holding one entry per CDR3 protein. This table holds roughly 170,000 distinct CDR3 sequences, 35% to 45% found once. CDR3 length: 16 amino acids. CDR1 is MNHNS, CDR2 SASEGT, per germline. J was trimmed by 0 bases and V by 7 bases; bases with no gene match: 6. This clonotype was observed at least ten times. Other autoimmune diseases, uncontrolled infections, pregnancy and lactation each led to patient exclusion.

The V call is TRBV6-1, the J call TRBJ1-6; 7 bases are shared with TRBD1. The sequence derives from a man younger than 40 with Graves' ophthalmopathy. The specimen was peripheral blood. This chain's CDR3 is CASIPQGSSYNSPLHF. Here the CDR3 DNA reads TGTGCCAGCATTCCACAGGGGAGCTCCTATAATTCACCCCTCCACTTT.